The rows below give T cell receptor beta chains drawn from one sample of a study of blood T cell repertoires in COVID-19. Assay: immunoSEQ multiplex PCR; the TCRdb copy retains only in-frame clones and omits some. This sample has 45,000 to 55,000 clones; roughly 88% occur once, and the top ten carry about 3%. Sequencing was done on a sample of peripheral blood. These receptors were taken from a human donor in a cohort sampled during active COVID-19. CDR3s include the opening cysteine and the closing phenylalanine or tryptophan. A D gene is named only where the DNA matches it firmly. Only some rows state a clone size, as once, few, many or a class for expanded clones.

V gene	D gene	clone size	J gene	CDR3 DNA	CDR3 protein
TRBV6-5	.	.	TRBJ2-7	TGTGCCAGCAGTTACGAGGCCCCACCCGGATACGAGCAGTACTTC	CASSYEAPPGYEQYF
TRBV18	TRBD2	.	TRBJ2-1	TGTGCCAGCTCACCCCTTGCGGGGGGTTCCTACAATGAGCAGTTCTTC	CASSPLAGGSYNEQFF
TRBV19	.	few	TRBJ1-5	TGTGCCAGTAGTATAGAGCAATCGGGGATAAATCAGCCCCAGCATTTT	CASSIEQSGINQPQHF
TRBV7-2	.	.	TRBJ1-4	TGTGCCAGCAGCTTAGGCCCAGCCGCGGGAGAAAAACTGTTTTTT	CASSLGPAAGEKLFF
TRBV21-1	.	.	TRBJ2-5	TGTGCCAGCAGGGCCGCTCAAGAGACCCAGTACTTC	CASRAAQETQYF
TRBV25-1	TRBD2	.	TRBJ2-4	TGTGCCAGCAGTGAAACTAGCGAAACTGTACGGGACATTCAGTACTTC	CASSETSETVRDIQYF
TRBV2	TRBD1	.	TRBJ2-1	TGTGCCAGCAGAGACTGGGACAGGGGTCGGCGGGAGCAGTTCTTC	CASRDWDRGRREQFF
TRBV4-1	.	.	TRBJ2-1	TGCGCCAGCAACCCGACAGGAAGGTTGCAGAGCACCTACAATGAGCAGTTCTTC	CASNPTGRLQSTYNEQFF
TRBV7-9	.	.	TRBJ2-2	TGTGCCAGCAGCTTAAGTTTAGTAGCGGCCGGGGAGCTGTTTTTT	CASSLSLVAAGELFF
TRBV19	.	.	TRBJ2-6	TGTGCCGTCCGGTCGACAGGCACTGGGGCCAACGTCCTGACTTTC	CAVRSTGTGANVLTF
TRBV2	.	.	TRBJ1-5	TGTGCCAGCAGCAGAGGGTATAGCAATCAGCCCCAGCATTTT	CASSRGYSNQPQHF
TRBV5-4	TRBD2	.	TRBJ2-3	TGTGCCAGCAGCTTGGATGGGGGAGGGGGCACAGATACGCAGTATTTT	CASSLDGGGGTDTQYF
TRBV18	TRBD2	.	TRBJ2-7	TGTGCCAGCTCACCACCAGAGAGTAGGGCCGCGGGGGGCGAGCAGTACTTC	CASSPPESRAAGGEQYF
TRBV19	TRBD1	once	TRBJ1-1	TGTGCCAGTACCCCGGGACAGGGGCCCAGAGCTTTCTTT	CASTPGQGPRAFF
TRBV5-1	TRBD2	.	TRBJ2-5	TGCGCCAGCAGCTTGGTTAGCGGGGATCAAGAGACCCAGTACTTC	CASSLVSGDQETQYF
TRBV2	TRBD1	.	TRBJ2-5	TGTGCCAGCAGGGATAGGACAGGGGGACAAGAGACCCAGTACTTC	CASRDRTGGQETQYF
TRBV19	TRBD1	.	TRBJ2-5	TGTGCCAGTAGGGACAGGGGGGGGTCGGAGACCCAGTACTTC	CASRDRGGSETQYF
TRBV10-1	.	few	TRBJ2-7	TGCGCCAGCAGTGAGTCATTCCGACCCGGCGGGGAGCAGTACTTC	CASSESFRPGGEQYF
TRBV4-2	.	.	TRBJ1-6	TGTGCCAGCAGCCAAGAGATTCCTGGCACGCAATTTAATTCACCCCTCCACTTT	CASSQEIPGTQFNSPLHF
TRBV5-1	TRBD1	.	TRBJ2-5	TGCGCCAGCAGCTTAAGACAGGGGAGGGAGACCCAGTACTTC	CASSLRQGRETQYF
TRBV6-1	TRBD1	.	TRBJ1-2	TGTGCCAGCAGTGACAGGGGGACCAACTATGGCTACACCTTC	CASSDRGTNYGYTF
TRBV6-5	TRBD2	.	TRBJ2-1	TGTGCCAGCAGTTCGGATAGCGGGAATCTGAATGAGCAGTTCTTC	CASSSDSGNLNEQFF